This TCR beta chain was captured in a study of PD-1 blockade in classical Hodgkin lymphoma. Every single patient, without exception, relapsed after autologous stem cell transplantation, and brentuximab vedotin exposure varied. The table came from immunoSEQ multiplex PCR; TCRdb's copy has only in-frame clones and leaves some out. This sample carries over 20,000 clones, just over 85% of them seen once, and the ten largest clones take approximately 2.7%. Germline CDR1 and CDR2: SEHNR and FQNEAQ (reference sequence). The ends were cut back, 6 bases at V and 3 bases at J, with 15 bases in the middle. The CDR3 is made up of 15 amino acids.

The clonotype comes from a human donor with classical Hodgkin lymphoma. The J gene is TRBJ2-4, the V gene TRBV7-9, with D tentatively TRBD2 (6 bases). Sequencing was performed on peripheral blood mononuclear cells (PBMCs), taken at baseline. CDR3 DNA sequence: TGTGCCAGCAGTGTGGGGGGTACCGACAAAAACATTCAGTACTTC. Protein: CASSVGGTDKNIQYF.